These T cell receptor beta chains were read from a single sample in a study of CD8+ T cells in alopecia areata. Produced via immunoSEQ multiplex PCR; TCRdb's table is partial and in-frame only. Of 110,000 or so clones listed, about 54% are singletons. The material was CD8+ T cells sorted from blood, obtained at week 4, from a patient treated with tofacitinib. Every receptor here comes from a human donor with alopecia areata. Both conserved end residues are part of each CDR3. The order of the fields is J gene, CDR3 length, V gene, clone size, D gene, CDR3 DNA, CDR3 protein. The D gene is left open where the match is weak. Some rows have no size entry. The others give once, few or many, or a class for an expanded clone.

TRBJ1-1 13 TRBV19 . TRBD1 TGTGCCAGTGGACAGGGGATGAACACTGAAGCTTTCTTT CASGQGMNTEAFF
TRBJ2-1 12 TRBV29-1 . . TGCAGCGTCCGGGACTCCAACAATGAGCAGTTCTTC CSVRDSNNEQFF
TRBJ2-7 12 TRBV7-9 . . TGTGCCAGCAGCCCGGGACCCTACGAGCAGTACTTC CASSPGPYEQYF
TRBJ1-1 14 TRBV11-2 . . TGTGCCAGCAGCTCGAACTCCGACCACACTGAAGCTTTCTTT CASSSNSDHTEAFF
TRBJ2-7 15 TRBV15 . . TGTGCCACCAGCAGTGAGCGGACGGCAGGCCACGAGCAGTACTTC CATSSERTAGHEQYF
TRBJ2-5 17 TRBV11-2 few TRBD2 TGTGCCAGCAGCTTATTTCAGACTAGCGGCTCACAAGAGACCCAGTACTTC CASSLFQTSGSQETQYF
TRBJ2-5 12 TRBV7-6 . . TGTGCCAGCAGCTTAGGTGGGGGGACCCAGTACTTC CASSLGGGTQYF
TRBJ1-2 13 TRBV9 . TRBD1 TGTGCCAGCAGCGTAGGGGACAGCTATGGCTACACCTTC CASSVGDSYGYTF
TRBJ1-2 15 TRBV15 . . TGTGCCACCAGCAGAGATCGGGTGACAGTGAATGGCTACACCTTC CATSRDRVTVNGYTF
TRBJ2-2 13 TRBV7-9 few . TGTGCCAGCCACGGGCAGGGGACCGGGGAGCTGTTTTTT CASHGQGTGELFF
TRBJ2-7 14 TRBV27 . . TGTGCCAGCAGTTTAAAGGGTGTTTCCTACGAGCAGTACTTC CASSLKGVSYEQYF
TRBJ2-1 14 TRBV29-1 . TRBD1 TGCAGCGTTGTCCCCCGGGACAGGGACAATGAGCAGTTCTTC CSVVPRDRDNEQFF
TRBJ2-7 15 TRBV27 once . TGTGCCAGCAGTTTATCCTCAGGACACCTCTACGAGCAGTACTTC CASSLSSGHLYEQYF
TRBJ2-2 16 TRBV29-1 few . TGCAGCGTTGCCCTTCAGGGAGTGGTTTACGACGGGGAGCTGTTTTTT CSVALQGVVYDGELFF
TRBJ1-6 12 TRBV29-1 . . TGCAGCGTTGGGGGGTATAATTCACCCCTCCACTTT CSVGGYNSPLHF
TRBJ2-6 13 TRBV27 few . TGTGCCAGCAGTTTCGGTGGGGCCAACGTCCTGACTTTC CASSFGGANVLTF
TRBJ2-6 16 TRBV7-9 few . TGTGCCAGCAGTAATAAGGGAGAGACTGGGGCCAACGTCCTGACTTTC CASSNKGETGANVLTF
TRBJ2-1 15 TRBV30 . TRBD1 TGTGCCTGGAGCTGGACAGGAGGCTCCTACAATGAGCAGTTCTTC CAWSWTGGSYNEQFF
TRBJ2-7 15 TRBV29-1 . . TGCAGCGTTGAAGGTCCGACAGGAACAGAGTACGAGCAGTACTTC CSVEGPTGTEYEQYF
TRBJ2-2 13 TRBV27 . . TGTGCCAGCAGTTTGGGGAACACCGGGGAGCTGTTTTTT CASSLGNTGELFF
TRBJ1-2 12 TRBV6-5 few . TGTGCCAGCAGCATAGGGGGGGTAGGCTACACCTTC CASSIGGVGYTF
TRBJ2-7 15 TRBV4-2 . TRBD1 TGTGCCAGCAGCCATAGTCTCGGACAGGCCTACGAGCAGTACTTC CASSHSLGQAYEQYF
TRBJ1-5 15 TRBV9 . TRBD1 TGTGCCAGCAGCATGACAGGGGCTGGCAATCAGCCCCAGCATTTT CASSMTGAGNQPQHF
TRBJ2-5 13 TRBV30 . . TGTGCCTGTGCTCCGAACAGCGAAGAGACCCAGTACTTC CACAPNSEETQYF
TRBJ1-2 21 TRBV29-1 few . TGCAGCGTTGAAGATTTCTCGGGACAATCAGGCCTCCTTAACTATAACTATGGCTACACCTTC CSVEDFSGQSGLLNYNYGYTF